The 21 T cell receptor beta chains reported below all come from one sample, sequenced in a study of Ad26.COV2.S vaccination and SARS-CoV-2 variants (dated by TCRdb to about 2021). Taken with the paper, the label for treatment or condition translates to: roughly 20 received Ad26.COV2.S at low or high dose, single or two shots; about 5 received placebo; per-sample allocation not given. For vaccine and placebo recipients, the sequenced repertoires came from samples collected on day 63 after the first injection. Libraries were made using the immunoSEQ multiplex PCR assay. TCRdb provides this immuneACCESS table in a form limited to in-frame rearrangements. Some clones are lacking; in checked studies, under half of them reflect an unresolved V gene, and why the rest are absent is not known. The sample has around 350,000 clones on record, approximately 84% of them singletons. The ten largest make up 2.5% to 3.5% of the sample.

The source was peripheral blood, collected in a trial of Ad26.COV2.S vaccine versus placebo. The receptors were gathered from a person between 18 and 65 years old who received the Ad26.COV2.S COVID-19 vaccine or a placebo.

A single count supports this clone. The chain uses TRBV7-9 and TRBJ2-6; D is ambiguous. V was trimmed by 1 base and J by 0 bases, leaving 10 bases between them. In germline, CDR1 is SEHNR, CDR2 FQNEAQ (reference sequence). This CDR3 spans 17 amino acids. The CDR3 spells CASSLGFSYSGANVLTF. For the CDR3, the DNA is TGTGCCAGCAGCTTAGGATTTAGCTACTCTGGGGCCAACGTCCTGACTTTC.

The chain joins TRBV5-5 to TRBJ2-1; 13 bases are a match to TRBD2. This CDR3 has 20 amino acids. Germline V CDR1 and CDR2: SGHKS, YYEKEE (reference sequence). The trim removed 5 bases at V and 4 bases at J, leaving 18 bases unmatched. The CDR3 here is CASSSVRTSGRGAPYNEQFF. The CDR3 region has the DNA TGTGCCAGCAGTAGCGTCAGGACTAGCGGGAGAGGGGCCCCTTACAATGAGCAGTTCTTC.

The J gene is TRBJ2-7, the V gene TRBV24-1, with D uncertain. Germline-derived CDR1 and CDR2 are KGHDR and SFDVKD. V lost 2 bases to trimming and J lost 3 bases, with 10 bases between them. This CDR3 has 14 amino acids. The CDR3 bases are TGTGCCACCAGTGATTCCGGATCTCACTACGAGCAGTACTTC. It specifies CATSDSGSHYEQYF.

The count of this clone is one. This rearrangement joins TRBV5-1 to TRBJ2-3, with D unresolved. The germline V and J ends were trimmed by 1 base and 3 bases, with 15 bases remaining between them. This CDR3 has 16 residues. Germline CDR1 is SGHRS and CDR2 is YFSETQ. The CDR3 bases are TGCGCCAGCAGCTTGTTTGTCGCAGGTTCGACAGATACGCAGTATTTT. This codes for CASSLFVAGSTDTQYF.

This rearrangement joins TRBV28 to TRBJ1-5; no firm D call. Germline CDR1 reads MDHEN; CDR2 reads SYDVKM. This CDR3 is built from 14 residues. V lost 2 bases to trimming and J lost 3 bases, with 8 bases between them. For the CDR3, the DNA is TGTGCCAGCAGTTTAGGGCAGTCCAATCAGCCCCAGCATTTT. Protein sequence: CASSLGQSNQPQHF.

This rearrangement joins TRBV28 to TRBJ2-3; D tentatively fits TRBD1 or TRBD2 (6 bases each). The ends were cut back, 3 bases at V and 4 bases at J, with 14 bases in the middle. Germline assignment: CDR1 MDHEN and CDR2 SYDVKM. This CDR3 is built from 15 residues. This CDR3 is CASSFRGPRADTQYF. DNA for the CDR3: TGTGCCAGCAGTTTTCGGGGGCCCAGGGCAGATACGCAGTATTTT.

V gene TRBV27 combines with J gene TRBJ1-2, with D possibly matching TRBD1 (6 bases). Germline assignment: CDR1 MNHEY and CDR2 SMNVEV (reference sequence). This CDR3 is 15 amino acids long. Deletions cut 0 bases from V and 6 bases from J, with 14 bases between. CDR3 in amino acids: CASSLSRGGADGYTF. Here the CDR3 DNA reads TGTGCCAGCAGTTTATCGAGGGGGGGCGCCGATGGCTACACCTTC.

This rearrangement joins TRBV4-3 to TRBJ2-5, with D perhaps matching TRBD2 (11 bases). Trimming took 1 base from V and 1 from J, leaving 28 bases between them. The CDR3 consists of 21 residues. The germline V gene has CDR1 LGHNA and CDR2 YSLEER. The CDR3 sequence: CASSQVPGQGPGLAVQETQYF. The DNA of the CDR3 is TGCGCCAGCAGCCAAGTCCCGGGACAGGGGCCGGGACTAGCGGTCCAAGAGACCCAGTACTTC.

This sequence joins TRBV7-2 and TRBJ2-1; 9 bases agree with TRBD1. V gave up 0 bases and J gave up 4 bases; unmatched junction bases: 4. This CDR3 has 16 residues. Germline V gene lookup returns CDR1 SGHTA and CDR2 FQGNSA. CDR3: CASSLATGTGYNEQFF. CDR3 bases: TGTGCCAGCAGCTTAGCAACCGGGACAGGGTACAATGAGCAGTTCTTC. Drawing the rest from reference TRBV7-2 and TRBJ2-1, the complete variable domain is GAGVSQSPSNKVTEKGKDVELRCDPISGHTALYWYRQSLGQGLEFLIYFQGNSAPDKSGLPSDRFSAERTGGSVSTLTIQRTQQEDSAVYLCASSLATGTGYNEQFFGPGTRLTVL.

The chain combines TRBV11-3 with TRBJ2-7; D gene ambiguous. Germline values: CDR1 SGHNT, CDR2 YENEEA. The CDR3 sequence is 14 residues long. Between the trimmed V and J ends, which lost 1 base and 4 bases, there was a span of 11 bases. In nucleotides, the CDR3 is TGTGCCAGCAGCTTAGCCTCGAGAGGATACGAGCAGTACTTC. Amino acid sequence: CASSLASRGYEQYF.

This rearrangement joins TRBV4-3 to TRBJ2-7; D may correspond to TRBD1 or TRBD2 (5 bases each). Trimming removed 0 bases at V and 0 bases at J, with 9 bases between. CDR3 length: 15 amino acids. The germline gives CDR1 LGHNA, CDR2 YSLEER. The CDR3 DNA reads TGCGCCAGCAGCCAAGATCTGGGACCCTCCTACGAGCAGTACTTC. It is translated as CASSQDLGPSYEQYF.

The chain couples TRBV21-1 to TRBJ2-2. TRBV21-1 is marked as a pseudogene. The length of the CDR3 is 15 residues. In DNA, the CDR3 is TGTGCCAGCAGCACCGTACGGGGCGACACCGGGGAGCTGTTTTTT. Its protein is CASSTVRGDTGELFF.

This clone was seen a single time. The DNA of the CDR3 is TGTGCCACCAGTGAGCAAACAGGGGGCACAGATACGCAGTATTTT. Translating it yields CATSEQTGGTDTQYF. The chain has TRBV24-1 and TRBJ2-3; the match to TRBD1 covers 7 bases. The CDR3 is 15 residues long. Per germline, CDR1 KGHDR and CDR2 SFDVKD. J was trimmed by 1 base and V by 4 bases; bases with no gene match: 4.

As concerns this clone: Since a much larger clone is just one base distant, this may be a read error. The chain recombines TRBV9 with TRBJ2-3; 8 bases align to TRBD1. CDR1 SGDLS and CDR2 YYNGEE come from the germline V gene. The CDR3 consists of 14 residues. The V segment lost 3 bases and the J segment 1 base; nucleotides outside the gene matches: 1. The CDR3 reads CASSETGGTDTQYF. The CDR3 DNA is TGTGCCAGCAGCGAGACAGGGGGCACAGATACGCAGTATTTT.

The gene calls are TRBV11-2 and TRBJ2-7; TRBD2 agrees at 7 bases. Germline V lookup: CDR1 SGHAT, CDR2 FQNNGV. The length of the CDR3 is 13 residues. V lost 5 bases to trimming and J lost 3 bases; unmatched junction nucleotides: 4. Here the CDR3 DNA reads TGTGCCAGCAGCCCGGGGAGGGGCTACGAGCAGTACTTC. It is translated as CASSPGRGYEQYF.

The gene calls are TRBV6-5 and TRBJ2-1; no clear D. This CDR3 region has 14 residues. Germline-derived CDR1 and CDR2 are MNHEY and SVGAGI. Between the trimmed V and J ends, which lost 5 bases and 0 bases, there was a span of 8 bases. CDR3 nucleotide sequence: TGTGCCAGCAGTCGGTCCGACTCCTACAATGAGCAGTTCTTC. This codes for CASSRSDSYNEQFF.

This chain links TRBV19 with TRBJ1-5; perhaps TRBD1 as D (6 bases). Germline CDR1 is LNHDA and CDR2 is SQIVND (reference sequence). V was trimmed by 4 bases and J by 8 bases, leaving 12 bases between them. The length of the CDR3 is 13 residues. Written as DNA, the CDR3 is TGTGCCAGTAGTAACAGGGATATCAAGCCCCAGCATTTT. This encodes CASSNRDIKPQHF.

This clone was detected only a few times. CDR3 sequence (DNA): TGTGCCAGCAGTTTAGCAGATACGCAGTATTTT. Translation gives CASSLADTQYF. The chain is built from TRBV12-3 or TRBV12-4 and TRBJ2-3; D gene ambiguous. Trimming cost V 0 bases and J 5 bases, with 0 bases left between them. This CDR3 is 11 amino acids long.

This clone was seen a few times. The J gene is TRBJ2-7, the V gene TRBV5-1; 9 bases are shared with TRBD1. The CDR3 totals 14 residues. The trim removed 4 bases at V and 2 bases at J, leaving 4 bases unmatched. The germline CDR1 and CDR2 sequences are SGHRS and YFSETQ. The CDR3 DNA sequence: TGCGCCAGCAGCACGGGACAGGGCACCTACGAGCAGTACTTC. Amino acids: CASSTGQGTYEQYF.

This clone turned up a few times. At one end, the junction sequence differs from germline, possibly due to a read error. The chain has TRBV7-9 and TRBJ1-4, with a weak D call TRBD1 (6 bases). Germline CDR1 SEHNR, CDR2 FQNEAQ (reference sequence). The CDR3 is 16 amino acids. The CDR3 DNA reads as TGTGCCAGCAGCTTAGCTGTTACGGGGGCTAACGAAAAACTGTTTTTT. It yields the protein CASSLAVTGANEKLFF.

This chain links TRBV6-5 with TRBJ2-5, with 10 bases identical to TRBD2. This CDR3 has 13 amino acids. With 6 bases clipped from V and 5 bases from J, the junction kept 3 bases outside the gene matches. CDR1 MNHEY and CDR2 SVGAGI come from the germline V gene. CDR3 coding DNA: TGTGCCAGCAGACTAGCGGGGCGGGAGACCCAGTACTTC. Translated, it gives CASRLAGRETQYF.